This T cell receptor beta chain derives from a study of T cells in Graves' hyperthyroidism and ophthalmopathy. The CDR3 loop spans 16 amino acids. CDR1 and CDR2 from the germline V gene are SGHAT and FQNNGV. The junction had 12 bases not matched to a gene; V was cut back by 8 bases and J by 3 bases. Template material for amplifying TCR beta CDR3 regions consisted of RNA transcripts. Primed by the HTBI set, a first-round RT-PCR was run on the TCR CDR3. One entry per CDR3 protein results from TCRdb running MiXCR on the multiplex PCR reads. The sample contains roughly 500,000 distinct CDR3 sequences, 16% of which appear only once. This clonotype was detected ten times or more.

The sequence was collected from a woman aged 25 to 39 with Graves' ophthalmopathy. The V call is TRBV11-2, the J call TRBJ2-4, with TRBD2 identical over 8 bases. Specimen: blood. The CDR3 sequence is CASAPFAGGVKNIQYF. The DNA of the CDR3 is TGTGCCAGCGCACCTTTCGCGGGGGGTGTCAAAAACATTCAGTACTTC.